The 20 T cell receptor beta chains below come from one sample, sequenced in a study of OX40 agonist ivuxolimab in advanced cancers. Repertoires were generated with immunoSEQ multiplex PCR, while TCRdb's copy carries only in-frame clones and drops some. The table has tens of thousands of clones, around 90% seen once. The sample consisted of CD4+ or CD8+ T cells sorted from blood, taken in a trial of the OX40 agonist ivuxolimab. The receptors were sampled from an adult with an advanced solid tumor such as melanoma, head and neck, liver or kidney cancer.

This chain connects TRBV7-6 to TRBJ2-2; D is ambiguous. Trimming took off 4 bases at V and 5 bases at J, with 8 bases between the two ends. Germline loops: CDR1 SGHVS, CDR2 FNYEAQ. The CDR3 sequence is 13 residues long. This CDR3 reads CASSWSGTGELFF. In DNA, the CDR3 is TGTGCCAGCAGCTGGTCTGGGACCGGGGAGCTGTTTTTT.

V usage is TRBV28 and J usage is TRBJ2-7; TRBD2 matches 7 bases. This CDR3 spans 18 amino acids. Germline V gives CDR1 MDHEN, CDR2 SYDVKM. The ends lost 3 bases at V and 5 bases at J; junction bases unmatched: 19. CDR3 DNA: TGTGCCAGCAGTTTGTTCCAGGGAGGGGCAGGGAGTATGGACGAGCAGTACTTC. Translation gives CASSLFQGGAGSMDEQYF. The full variable domain, in which reference TRBV28 and TRBJ2-7 provide the parts outside the CDR3, is DVKVTQSSRYLVKRTGEKVFLECVQDMDHENMFWYRQDPGLGLRLIYFSYDVKMKEKGDIPEGYSVSREKKERFSLILESASTNQTSMYLCASSLFQGGAGSMDEQYFGPGTRLTVT.

The V and J genes are TRBV5-4 and TRBJ2-2; 15 bases fit TRBD2. After removal of 4 bases from V and 10 bases from J, the junction contained 8 bases not matched to a gene. Germline-derived CDR1 and CDR2 are SGHNT and YYREEE (reference sequence). The CDR3 extends over 16 amino acids. CDR3 nucleotide sequence: TGTGCCAGCAGCCCTCTAGGACTAGCGGGAGGGCCGGAGCTGTTTTTT. It is translated as CASSPLGLAGGPELFF.

The V and J genes are TRBV4-3 and TRBJ2-7; D possibly corresponds to TRBD1 (6 bases). The germline gives CDR1 LGHNA, CDR2 YSLEER. Trimming cost V 0 bases and J 3 bases, with 12 bases left between them. This CDR3 has 15 amino acids. CDR3 loop: CASSQEFRTDYEQYF. CDR3 DNA sequence: TGCGCCAGCAGCCAAGAATTTCGGACAGACTACGAGCAGTACTTC.

The V and J genes are TRBV29-1 and TRBJ2-1; D unresolved. The V gene's germline CDR1 is SQVTM and CDR2 ANQGSEA. The CDR3 consists of 11 residues. V was shortened by 3 bases and J by 7 bases, with 7 bases between the two germline ends. The CDR3 coding sequence is TGCAGCGTTGACTTGGGGAATGAGCAGTTCTTC. As protein: CSVDLGNEQFF.

The V gene is TRBV27, the J gene TRBJ2-3; 8 bases are shared with TRBD2. Germline V gene lookup returns CDR1 MNHEY and CDR2 SMNVEV (reference sequence). The CDR3 has 15 residues. J was trimmed by 8 bases and V by 4 bases; bases with no gene match: 11. CDR3 sequence (DNA): TGTGCCAGCAGTTCCCTAGTAGCGGGAATAGGTACGCAGTATTTT. Translating it yields CASSSLVAGIGTQYF.

The rearrangement joins TRBV4-3 to TRBJ2-7, with a weak D call TRBD1 (5 bases). The V gene's germline CDR1 is LGHNA and CDR2 YSLEER. The CDR3 totals 16 residues. The ends were cut back, 0 bases at V and 3 bases at J, with 15 bases in the middle. DNA of the CDR3: TGCGCCAGCAGCCAAGAAACAGGATGGGCCTTCTACGAGCAGTACTTC. Its protein product is CASSQETGWAFYEQYF.

The chain couples TRBV7-8 to TRBJ2-5; TRBD2 agrees at 8 bases. Germline V gene data show CDR1 as SGHVS and CDR2 as FQNEAQ. J lost 5 bases, V lost 7 bases, and 9 bases had no gene match. The CDR3 totals 14 residues. DNA of the CDR3: TGTGCCAGCAACCCGGGAGGGTTTCGGGAGACCCAGTACTTC. Protein product: CASNPGGFRETQYF.

V usage is TRBV2 and J usage is TRBJ2-1; no clear D gene. Germline CDR1 reads SNHLY; CDR2 reads FYNNEI. Deletions cut 7 bases from V and 7 bases from J, with 5 bases between. CDR3 length: 10 amino acids. The CDR3 DNA reads TGTGCCAGCACCCCAAATGAGCAGTTCTTC. Translated, it gives CASTPNEQFF.

This chain joins TRBV5-4 and TRBJ2-1; D remains unclear. The CDR3 has 17 residues. Germline V CDR1 and CDR2: SGHNT, YYREEE (reference sequence). The V gene lost 0 bases and the J gene lost 2 bases, with 15 bases spanning the gap. CDR3 region: CASSLGVVGGPYNEQFF. DNA of the CDR3: TGTGCCAGCAGCTTGGGTGTGGTCGGCGGCCCCTACAATGAGCAGTTCTTC.

V gene TRBV2 combines with J gene TRBJ2-1; 9 bases line up with TRBD2. V was clipped by 5 bases and J by 0 bases; unmatched bases: 5. The CDR3 loop spans 16 amino acids. Per germline, CDR1 SNHLY and CDR2 FYNNEI. The CDR3 DNA is TGTGCCAGCAGTTGGACTAGCGTTAGCTCCTACAATGAGCAGTTCTTC. It specifies CASSWTSVSSYNEQFF.

This clone was recorded once. This rearrangement joins TRBV28 to TRBJ2-2, with TRBD2 matching 7 bases. The CDR3 consists of 14 residues. J lost 7 bases, V lost 5 bases, and 7 bases had no gene match. Germline-derived CDR1 and CDR2 are MDHEN and SYDVKM. The CDR3 DNA follows: TGTGCCAGCAGTGGGTCCGGGGAGGGCGGGGAGCTGTTTTTT. As protein: CASSGSGEGGELFF.

The chain joins TRBV2 to TRBJ2-1, with D unclear. V gave up 1 base and J gave up 8 bases, with 9 bases separating them. Looked up from germline, CDR1 is SNHLY and CDR2 is FYNNEI. The CDR3 runs 13 residues. The CDR3 region is CASSEVHTDEQFF. The CDR3 bases are TGTGCCAGCAGTGAAGTTCACACCGATGAGCAGTTCTTC.

The V and J genes are TRBV27 and TRBJ2-5; D may be TRBD2 (5 bases). CDR1 is MNHEY and CDR2 is SMNVEV in the germline V gene (reference sequence). The V gene lost 2 bases and the J gene lost 5 bases, with 9 bases spanning the gap. This CDR3 has 13 amino acids. Here the CDR3 reads CASSLGWRETQYF. CDR3 bases: TGTGCCAGCAGTTTAGGGTGGAGGGAGACCCAGTACTTC.

J is TRBJ2-1 and V is TRBV5-6; D not resolved. Looked up from germline, CDR1 is SGHDT and CDR2 is YYEEEE. V lost 3 bases and J 9 bases, leaving 10 bases between the germline ends. This CDR3 has 12 amino acids. The CDR3 sequence is CASSSLELEQFF. CDR3 bases: TGTGCCAGCAGCTCCTTGGAGCTTGAGCAGTTCTTC.

The chain uses TRBV4-2 and TRBJ1-4, with D unclear. The CDR3 loop spans 15 amino acids. Germline CDR1 and CDR2: LGHNA and YNFKEQ. V was clipped by 0 bases and J by 4 bases, with 9 bases between them. The CDR3 region has the DNA TGTGCCAGCAGCCAAGAAGGGCAGATTAATGAAAAACTGTTTTTT. Translation: CASSQEGQINEKLFF.

The rearrangement joins TRBV19 to TRBJ1-4; TRBD1 matches 10 bases. Germline CDR1 is LNHDA and CDR2 is SQIVND (reference sequence). The CDR3 contains 14 residues. Trimming removed 5 bases from V and 10 bases from J; junction bases left unmatched: 7. CDR3 in amino acids: CASSLGQGPPKLFF. CDR3 in DNA: TGTGCCAGTAGTCTGGGACAGGGGCCCCCAAAACTGTTTTTT.

Concerning this clone: Other DNA sequences within the sample encode an identical CDR3. The chain has TRBV9 and TRBJ1-5, with D possibly matching TRBD1 (5 bases). This CDR3 spans 15 amino acids. Looked up from germline, CDR1 is SGDLS and CDR2 is YYNGEE. Trimming cost V 4 bases and J 0 bases, with 11 bases left between them. The chain's CDR3 is CASSPGGNSNQPQHF. CDR3 DNA: TGTGCCAGCAGCCCCGGGGGGAATAGCAATCAGCCCCAGCATTTT.

The chain employs TRBV7-8 and TRBJ1-5; the D gene is possibly TRBD1 (5 bases). Germline CDR1 SGHVS, CDR2 FQNEAQ. V was shortened by 0 bases and J by 0 bases, with 12 bases between the two germline ends. The CDR3 length is 17 residues. The CDR3 DNA follows: TGTGCCAGCAGCTTAGCGCTGGGGGGGATTAGCAATCAGCCCCAGCATTTT. This encodes CASSLALGGISNQPQHF. The whole variable domain, filled in from reference TRBV7-8 and TRBJ1-5, reads GAGVSQSPRYKVAKRGQDVALRCDPISGHVSLFWYQQALGQGPEFLTYFQNEAQLDKSGLPSDRFFAERPEGSVSTLKIQRTQQEDSAVYLCASSLALGGISNQPQHFGDGTRLSIL.

The V and J genes are TRBV5-6 and TRBJ2-1; 8 positions match TRBD2. This CDR3 spans 16 amino acids. The trim removed 0 bases at V and 4 bases at J, leaving 6 bases unmatched. Per germline, CDR1 SGHDT and CDR2 YYEEEE. The CDR3 sequence is CASSLESGSSYNEQFF. DNA for the CDR3: TGTGCCAGCAGCTTGGAAAGCGGGAGTTCGTACAATGAGCAGTTCTTC.